This T cell receptor beta chain derives from a study of blood T cell repertoires in COVID-19. At the level of the study: COVID-19 samples, acute and convalescent, were from the United States, Italy and Spain. The cDNA or gDNA used as material had been derived from T cells, B-cell-depleted T cells, or PBMCs.

CDR3 length: 13 amino acids. Germline CDR1 KGHDR, CDR2 SFDVKD. The V and J ends lost 7 bases and 3 bases respectively, with 10 bases between them. Original processing notes: Scientists estimated how many nucleated cells there were by amplifying reference gene primers. Sequencing was performed with immunoSEQ multiplex PCR; in TCRdb, only in-frame clones are kept and a portion is missing. The V and J calls and clone size are taken from that table; D and trimming were inferred from the DNA. Among about 200,000 clones, around three quarters were seen once, and the ten largest hold approximately 6%. Sequencing was carried out using peripheral blood. J is TRBJ2-3 and V is TRBV24-1, with unresolved D. This sequence was found in a woman between 70 and 85 years old with acute or convalescent COVID-19. Here the CDR3 DNA reads TGTGCCACCAGGGGCGCTGAGACAGATACGCAGTATTTT. Its translation is CATRGAETDTQYF.